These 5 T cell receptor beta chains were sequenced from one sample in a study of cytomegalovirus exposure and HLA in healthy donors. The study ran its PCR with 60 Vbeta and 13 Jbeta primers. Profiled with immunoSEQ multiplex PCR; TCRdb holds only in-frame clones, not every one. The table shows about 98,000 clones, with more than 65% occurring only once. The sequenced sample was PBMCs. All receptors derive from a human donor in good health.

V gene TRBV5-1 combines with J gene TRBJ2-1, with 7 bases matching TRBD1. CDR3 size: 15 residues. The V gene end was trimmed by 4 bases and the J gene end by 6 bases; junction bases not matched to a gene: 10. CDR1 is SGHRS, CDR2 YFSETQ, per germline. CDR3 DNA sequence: TGCGCCAGCAGCCACCGGGACAGTTGGTCCAATGAGCAGTTCTTC. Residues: CASSHRDSWSNEQFF. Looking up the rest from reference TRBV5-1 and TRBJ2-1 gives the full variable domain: KAGVTQTPRYLIKTRGQQVTLSCSPISGHRSVSWYQQTPGQGLQFLFEYFSETQRNKGNFPGRFSGRQFSNSRSEMNVSTLELGDSALYLCASSHRDSWSNEQFFGPGTRLTVL.

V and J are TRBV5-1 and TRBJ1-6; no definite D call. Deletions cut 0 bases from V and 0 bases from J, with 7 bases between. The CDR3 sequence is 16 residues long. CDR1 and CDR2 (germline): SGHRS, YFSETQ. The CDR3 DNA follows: TGCGCCAGCAGCTTGGACGAGAGCTCCTATAATTCACCCCTCCACTTT. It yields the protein CASSLDESSYNSPLHF.

CDR3 in amino acids: CASSPRGTKNIQYF. CDR3 DNA sequence: TGTGCCAGCAGCCCTCGGGGAACCAAAAACATTCAGTACTTC. V is TRBV5-6 and J is TRBJ2-4, with a possible D match to TRBD2 (5 bases). This CDR3 spans 14 amino acids. Germline CDR1 and CDR2: SGHDT and YYEEEE. V gave up 4 bases and J gave up 2 bases, with 10 bases separating them.

CDR3 coding DNA: TGTGCCAGCTCAGGACAGGGTGGGACTGAAGCTTTCTTT. Translation gives CASSGQGGTEAFF. The chain links TRBV18 to TRBJ1-1; the match to TRBD1 covers 8 bases. The CDR3 sequence is 13 residues long. The germline V gene encodes CDR1 KGHSH and CDR2 LQKENI. V trimming: 5 bases; J trimming: 5 bases; junction bases outside the gene matches: 4.

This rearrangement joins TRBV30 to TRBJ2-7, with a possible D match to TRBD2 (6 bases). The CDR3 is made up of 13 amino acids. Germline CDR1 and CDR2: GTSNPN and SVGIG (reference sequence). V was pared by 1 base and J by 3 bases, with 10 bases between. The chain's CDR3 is CAWSGGLHYEQYF. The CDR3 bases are TGTGCCTGGAGTGGGGGACTTCACTACGAGCAGTACTTC.